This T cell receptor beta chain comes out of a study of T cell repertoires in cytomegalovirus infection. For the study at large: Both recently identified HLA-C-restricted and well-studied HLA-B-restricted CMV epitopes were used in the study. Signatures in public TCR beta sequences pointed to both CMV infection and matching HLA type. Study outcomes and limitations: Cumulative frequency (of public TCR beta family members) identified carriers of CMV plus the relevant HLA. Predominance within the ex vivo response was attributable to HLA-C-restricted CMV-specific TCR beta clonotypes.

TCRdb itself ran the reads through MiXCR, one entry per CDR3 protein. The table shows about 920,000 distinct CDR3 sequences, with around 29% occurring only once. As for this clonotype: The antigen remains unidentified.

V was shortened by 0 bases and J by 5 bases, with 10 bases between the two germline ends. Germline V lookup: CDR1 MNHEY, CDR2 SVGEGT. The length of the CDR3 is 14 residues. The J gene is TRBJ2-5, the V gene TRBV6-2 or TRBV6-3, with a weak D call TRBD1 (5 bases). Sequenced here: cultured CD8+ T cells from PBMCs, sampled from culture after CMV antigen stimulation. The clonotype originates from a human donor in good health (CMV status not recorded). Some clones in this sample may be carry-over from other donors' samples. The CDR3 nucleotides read TGTGCCAGCAGTTACTCGAGAGCAGGGGAGACCCAGTACTTC. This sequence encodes CASSYSRAGETQYF.